This TCR beta chain was sequenced during a study of identical twins. Germline lookup yields CDR1 DFQATT and CDR2 SNEGSKA (reference sequence). With 6 bases removed from V and 3 bases from J, the gap between germline ends came to 18 bases. This CDR3 region has 14 residues. This clonotype was observed many times. TCRdb itself ran the 5' RACE reads through MiXCR, one entry per CDR3 protein. The sample contains 1.5 million to 2 million distinct CDR3 sequences, under 35% of which appear only once. This clonotype originated in a newborn girl in good health. What was sequenced was cord blood. The gene calls are TRBV20-1 and TRBJ2-7; unclear D gene. For the CDR3, the DNA is TGCAGTGCACCCCCCTCTCCGCTTTACTACGAGCAGTACTTC. Translating it yields CSAPPSPLYYEQYF.